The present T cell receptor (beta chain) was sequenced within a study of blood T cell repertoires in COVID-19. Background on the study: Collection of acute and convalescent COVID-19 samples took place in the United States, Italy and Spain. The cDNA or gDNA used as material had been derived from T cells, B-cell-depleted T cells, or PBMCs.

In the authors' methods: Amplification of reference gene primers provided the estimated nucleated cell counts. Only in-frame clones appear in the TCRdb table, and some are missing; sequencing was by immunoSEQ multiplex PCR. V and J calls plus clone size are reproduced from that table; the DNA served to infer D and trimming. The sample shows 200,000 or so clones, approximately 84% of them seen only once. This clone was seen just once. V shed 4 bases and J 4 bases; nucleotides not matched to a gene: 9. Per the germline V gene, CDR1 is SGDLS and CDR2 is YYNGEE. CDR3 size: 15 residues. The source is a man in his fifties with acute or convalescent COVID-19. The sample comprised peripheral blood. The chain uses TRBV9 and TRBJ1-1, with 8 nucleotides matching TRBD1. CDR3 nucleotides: TGTGCCAGCAGCAACAGACAGGGGATCACCACTGAAGCTTTCTTT. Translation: CASSNRQGITTEAFF.